Sequencing of this T cell receptor (beta chain) was carried out in a study of OX40 agonist ivuxolimab in advanced cancers. A word on this clone: The antigen is not known.

The study's findings and limits: The antigens recognized by the expanded peripheral T cells, that is their antigen specificity, were not determined.

A history of autoimmune disease or systemic immunosuppression excluded patients. Libraries were prepared by immunoSEQ multiplex PCR; TCRdb keeps only in-frame clonotypes and omits some of them. The table includes 75,000 to 80,000 clones, around 82% detected once. The clonotype was recovered from an adult with an advanced solid tumor such as melanoma, head and neck, liver or kidney cancer. This sample comprised CD4+ or CD8+ T cells sorted from blood, obtained in a trial of the OX40 agonist ivuxolimab.

As DNA, the CDR3 is TGTGCCAGCAGTCCCCTTAGGGCAGGGACCTACGAGCAGTACTTC. It codes for CASSPLRAGTYEQYF. V usage is TRBV27 and J usage is TRBJ2-7, with D perhaps TRBD1 (5 bases). This CDR3 has 15 amino acids. Trimming left V 5 bases short and J 2 bases short, with 16 bases between. Germline CDR1 is MNHEY and CDR2 is SMNVEV (reference sequence).